The clone carrying this T cell receptor beta chain was counted only a few times. Its cognate antigen is unknown. These data come from a study of identical twins. Per the germline V gene, CDR1 is SQVTM and CDR2 is ANQGSEA. The ends were cut back, 1 base at V and 5 bases at J, with 12 bases in the middle. This CDR3 is 14 amino acids long. Study conclusions and caveats: Abundant beta clonotypes from cord blood bore fewer insertions; memory repertoires lacked this pattern. For out-of-frame alpha sequences shared by twins, low generation probability was in excess. Twins' surplus sharing was weaker for beta out-of-frame sequences.

Unique molecular identifiers were in the cDNA, with template-switch universal primer binding. TCRdb fed the 5' RACE reads into MiXCR, producing one record per CDR3 protein. The sample consists of roughly 350,000 distinct CDR3 sequences, roughly an eighth of them appearing once. The same sample was also studied in work on yellow fever vaccine responses in identical twins.

This receptor was obtained from a woman younger than 35 in good health. The chain carries TRBV29-1 and TRBJ2-1; TRBD2 might be the D (6 bases). Sequenced material: CD8+ T cells sorted from blood. CDR3 bases: TGCAGCGTTGAAGGTCTAGGAGGGGACAATGAGCAGTTCTTC. It is translated as CSVEGLGGDNEQFF.